A selection of T cell receptor beta chains follows, all from one sample in a study of shared clonotypes between healthy human individuals. TCRdb's table, derived via immunoSEQ multiplex PCR, lists solely in-frame clones and lacks some. The sample carries approximately 2.5 million clones, approximately 92% recorded once. Sequencing was done on a sample of naive CD4+ T cells sorted from blood. These receptors were taken from a man younger than 30 in good health. CDR3s include the opening cysteine and the closing phenylalanine or tryptophan. The D gene is left open where the match is weak. Rows may omit the clone size; those that give it use once, few, many or a size class.

>TRBJ2-2|TRBD1|TRBV4-3|.
CASSQEPGQGRAGELFF
TGCGCCAGCAGCCAAGAACCGGGACAGGGAAGGGCCGGGGAGCTGTTTTTT
>TRBJ1-1|.|TRBV6-6|.
CASTERDALNTEAFF
TGTGCCAGCACCGAGAGGGACGCATTGAACACTGAAGCTTTCTTT
>TRBJ2-5|.|TRBV28|.
CASSHEKTQYF
TGTGCCAGCAGTCATGAGAAAACCCAGTACTTC
>TRBJ1-4|.|TRBV27|.
CASSPRTGPHEKLFF
TGTGCCAGCAGTCCCCGGACGGGGCCCCATGAAAAACTGTTTTTT
>TRBJ1-2|TRBD1|TRBV4-2|.
CASSQVGTDLNYGYTF
TGTGCCAGCAGCCAAGTGGGGACAGACCTGAACTATGGCTACACCTTC
>TRBJ2-7|.|TRBV9|.
CASSATGTSEQYF
TGTGCCAGCAGCGCTACCGGGACTTCCGAGCAGTACTTC
>TRBJ1-1|.|TRBV7-9|.
CASSPKREGTEAFF
TGTGCCAGCAGCCCAAAACGGGAGGGCACTGAAGCTTTCTTT
>TRBJ1-2|TRBD1|TRBV5-4|.
CASSPTGGVNGYTF
TGTGCCAGCAGCCCGACAGGGGGAGTGAATGGCTACACCTTC
>TRBJ1-3|TRBD1|TRBV19|.
CASTDRGRNTIYF
TGTGCCAGTACCGACAGGGGAAGAAACACCATATATTTT
>TRBJ1-1|.|TRBV5-1|.
CASSLARGMNTEAFF
TGCGCCAGCAGCTTGGCTAGAGGGATGAACACTGAAGCTTTCTTT
>TRBJ2-3|TRBD1|TRBV2|.
CASSGAGQGGTDTQYF
TGTGCCAGCAGTGGGGCGGGACAGGGGGGGACAGATACGCAGTATTTT
>TRBJ2-7|.|TRBV7-2|once
CASSRRPLAGSYEQYF
TGTGCCAGCAGCCGAAGACCACTAGCCGGGAGCTACGAGCAGTACTTC
>TRBJ2-2|.|TRBV6-5|once
CASSYSPSMNTGELFF
TGTGCCAGCAGTTACTCGCCCTCAATGAACACCGGGGAGCTGTTTTTT
>TRBJ2-5|TRBD2|TRBV7-2|.
CATRRETSGRAGETQYF
TGTGCAACTAGGCGGGAGACTAGCGGGAGGGCGGGAGAGACCCAGTACTTC
>TRBJ2-7|.|TRBV21-1|.
CASSPQGGRSSYEQYF
TGTGCCAGCAGCCCACAGGGGGGACGTAGTTCCTACGAGCAGTACTTC
>TRBJ1-1|.|TRBV10-3|.
CAISENWGSVNTEAFF
TGTGCCATCAGTGAGAATTGGGGCAGTGTGAACACTGAAGCTTTCTTT
>TRBJ1-2|TRBD1|TRBV28|.
CASSLAPFAGGIDGYTF
TGTGCCAGCAGTTTAGCCCCCTTTGCAGGGGGCATCGATGGCTACACCTTC